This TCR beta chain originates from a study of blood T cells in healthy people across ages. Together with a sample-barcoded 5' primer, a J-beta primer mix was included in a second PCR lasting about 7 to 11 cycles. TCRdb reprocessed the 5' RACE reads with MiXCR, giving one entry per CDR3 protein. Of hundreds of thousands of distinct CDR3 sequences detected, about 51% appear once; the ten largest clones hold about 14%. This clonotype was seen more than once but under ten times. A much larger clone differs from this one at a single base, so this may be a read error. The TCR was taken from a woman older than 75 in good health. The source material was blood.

The CDR3, as DNA: TGTGCCATCAGCGCCCCTAGCGGGGATACGCAGTATTTT. Translated, it gives CAISAPSGDTQYF. The rearrangement uses TRBV10-3 and TRBJ2-3, with TRBD2 matching 8 bases. CDR3 length: 13 amino acids. V trimming: 6 bases; J trimming: 6 bases; junction bases outside the gene matches: 5. The V gene's germline CDR1 is ENHRY and CDR2 SYGVKD.